This T cell receptor (beta chain) was captured in a study of technical replicates of blood from a handful of donors. Generated by immunoSEQ multiplex PCR, the TCRdb table keeps only in-frame clones and is missing some. The sample lists around 100,000 clones; around 93% were seen once. V was pared by 2 bases and J by 4 bases, with 8 bases of the junction left unmatched. Germline-derived CDR1 and CDR2 are SGHTA and FQGNSA. This CDR3 contains 16 residues. The specimen sequenced was T cells isolated from PBMCs. The sequence was obtained from a human donor in good health. V gene TRBV7-2 combines with J gene TRBJ2-1, with TRBD2 matching 7 bases. CDR3 loop: CASSLFGGEGYNEQFF. CDR3 sequence (DNA): TGTGCCAGCAGCTTATTTGGCGGGGAGGGGTACAATGAGCAGTTCTTC.